This entry lists 16 T cell receptor beta chains sequenced from one sample in a study of early T cells in non-severe SARS-CoV-2 infection. TCRdb re-analysed the 5' RACE reads in MiXCR, keeping a single row per CDR3 protein. The sample lists fewer than 100,000 distinct CDR3 sequences, roughly 6% seen once, with 7.8% in the top ten. The sequencing input was whole blood. These receptor sequences come from an adult who was a healthcare worker with PCR-confirmed SARS-CoV-2 infection or an uninfected control (not recorded which).

The genes are TRBV20-1 and TRBJ1-1; 8 bases map to TRBD1. With 6 bases clipped from V and 6 bases from J, the junction kept 9 bases outside the gene matches. The CDR3 loop spans 13 amino acids. The germline V gene encodes CDR1 DFQATT and CDR2 SNEGSKA (reference sequence). The CDR3 bases are TGCAGTGCCATGGACAGGGAGAGCGCTGAAGCTTTCTTT. Its translation is CSAMDRESAEAFF.

This clonotype was seen many times. The gene calls are TRBV5-1 and TRBJ1-1; TRBD1 aligns across 9 bases. With V trimmed by 2 bases and J by 0 bases, 5 bases remained unmatched. CDR3 length: 16 amino acids. Germline-derived CDR1 and CDR2 are SGHRS and YFSETQ. The CDR3 protein is CASSLGGQGMNTEAFF. The CDR3 DNA follows: TGCGCCAGCAGCTTAGGCGGACAGGGGATGAACACTGAAGCTTTCTTT.

This clonotype has ten or more counts. The chain is built from TRBV4-2 and TRBJ2-1, with D possibly matching TRBD1 (6 bases). The V end lost 3 bases, the J end lost 1 base, and 16 bases lay between the germline ends. Germline V gives CDR1 LGHNA, CDR2 YNFKEQ. The length of the CDR3 is 17 residues. The CDR3 DNA reads as TGTGCCAGCAGCCACCAGGGGAGCGGCTTATCCTACAATGAGCAGTTCTTC. As protein: CASSHQGSGLSYNEQFF.

This clonotype was counted ten times or more. V and J are TRBV12-3 or TRBV12-4 and TRBJ1-6, with D unclear. The CDR3 is 16 amino acids. Trimming shortened V by 3 bases and J by 7 bases, and 16 bases separated the two germline ends. The CDR3 is CASSFSFGQLNSPLHF. The CDR3 nucleotides read TGTGCCAGCAGTTTTTCTTTTGGGCAGTTGAATTCACCCCTCCACTTT.

V is TRBV7-2 and J is TRBJ2-5, with D unresolved. Trimming took 1 base from V and 1 from J, leaving 16 bases between them. CDR3 length equals 17 residues. CDR1 SGHTA and CDR2 FQGNSA come from the germline V gene. The CDR3 region is CASSLVSGRKLQETQYF. DNA for the CDR3: TGTGCCAGCAGCTTAGTATCCGGACGAAAACTCCAAGAGACCCAGTACTTC.

This clonotype showed up many times. This chain uses TRBV7-2 with TRBJ2-1; TRBD2 aligns across 14 bases. The CDR3 spans 16 residues. Trimming took 5 bases from V and 8 from J; bases not matched to a gene: 8. The germline V gene encodes CDR1 SGHTA and CDR2 FQGNSA. CDR3: CASSTEGTSGSHEQFF. In DNA form, the CDR3 reads TGTGCCAGCAGCACGGAAGGGACTAGCGGGAGTCATGAGCAGTTCTTC.

This clonotype showed up many times. V is TRBV5-8 and J is TRBJ2-5; D is ambiguous. Germline V gene data show CDR1 as SGHTS and CDR2 as YDEGEE. The ends were cut back, 0 bases at V and 5 bases at J, with 11 bases in the middle. The CDR3 runs to 14 residues. For the CDR3, the DNA is TGTGCCAGCAGCTTGGTGGCAGTGGGGGAGACCCAGTACTTC. This sequence encodes CASSLVAVGETQYF.

This clonotype was recorded at least ten times. The chain is built from TRBV4-1 and TRBJ2-1; tentative D call: TRBD2 (6 bases). The ends were cut back, 1 base at V and 1 base at J, with 11 bases in the middle. Germline V gene sequence: CDR1 MGHRA, CDR2 YSYEKL. The CDR3 covers 16 residues. CDR3 loop: CASSQGVGGSYNEQFF. CDR3 DNA: TGCGCCAGCAGCCAAGGGGTCGGGGGTTCCTACAATGAGCAGTTCTTC.

This clonotype showed up just a few times. The chain has TRBV20-1 and TRBJ2-5; 8 nucleotides align to TRBD2. The CDR3 extends over 13 amino acids. Germline loops: CDR1 DFQATT, CDR2 SNEGSKA (reference sequence). Unmatched junction bases numbered 4, after V lost 5 bases and J lost 2 bases. DNA for the CDR3: TGCAGTGCTGGGACGGGAGGGCAAGAGACCCAGTACTTC. It is translated as CSAGTGGQETQYF.

This clonotype was detected ten times or more. J is TRBJ1-4 and V is TRBV28, with 9 positions matching TRBD1. V lost 6 bases, J lost 6 bases, and 11 bases stayed unmatched. Germline loops: CDR1 MDHEN, CDR2 SYDVKM. This CDR3 has 16 amino acids. In DNA, the CDR3 is TGTGCCAGCAGCATCGGGACAGGGCCTGGGGATGAAAAACTGTTTTTT. Amino acid sequence: CASSIGTGPGDEKLFF.

This clonotype was found a few times. This chain links TRBV18 with TRBJ1-1, with a tentative D call TRBD1 (6 bases). Trimming took off 3 bases at V and 4 bases at J, with 12 bases between the two ends. CDR1 and CDR2 (germline): KGHSH, LQKENI. The CDR3 loop spans 14 amino acids. The chain's CDR3 is CASSPRGGVTEAFF. For the CDR3, the DNA is TGTGCCAGCTCACCGCGTGGGGGCGTCACTGAAGCTTTCTTT.

This clonotype was seen at least ten times. The rearrangement uses TRBV28 and TRBJ2-5; 9 bases align to TRBD1. The germline V gene has CDR1 MDHEN and CDR2 SYDVKM. The CDR3 length is 15 residues. J was trimmed by 9 bases and V by 6 bases; bases with no gene match: 14. The CDR3 loop reads CASRNRGQDFLAQYF. CDR3 in DNA: TGTGCCAGCAGGAACAGGGGGCAGGACTTCTTGGCCCAGTACTTC.

This clonotype was counted many times. The chain is built from TRBV12-3 or TRBV12-4 and TRBJ2-5, with D unclear. With 6 bases removed from V and 9 bases from J, the gap between germline ends came to 17 bases. The length of the CDR3 is 13 residues. The CDR3 here is CASSLFYGRAQYF. The CDR3 DNA sequence: TGTGCCAGCAGCCTATTCTACGGCCGGGCCCAGTACTTC.

This clonotype has at least ten counts. This chain connects TRBV4-3 to TRBJ2-1; D uncertain. CDR3 length equals 14 residues. Germline V CDR1 and CDR2: LGHNA, YSLEER. The V and J ends lost 0 bases and 3 bases respectively, with 6 bases between them. The CDR3 reads CASSQDLNYNEQFF. CDR3 DNA sequence: TGCGCCAGCAGCCAAGATCTAAACTACAATGAGCAGTTCTTC.

This clonotype was seen a handful of times. The chain is built from TRBV5-5 and TRBJ2-1; the match to TRBD2 covers 11 bases. V shed 0 bases, J shed 7 bases, and the junction held 6 bases outside the gene matches. Per germline, CDR1 SGHKS and CDR2 YYEKEE (reference sequence). This CDR3 has 16 residues. CDR3 coding DNA: TGTGCCAGCAGCTTGGATCTAGCGGGGGGCGAGAATGAGCAGTTCTTC. Translated, it gives CASSLDLAGGENEQFF. Looking up the rest from reference TRBV5-5 and TRBJ2-1 gives the full variable domain: DAGVTQSPTHLIKTRGQQVTLRCSPISGHKSVSWYQQVLGQGPQFIFQYYEKEERGRGNFPDRFSARQFPNYSSELNVNALLLGDSALYLCASSLDLAGGENEQFFGPGTRLTVL.

The chain employs TRBV7-8 and TRBJ2-5, with D possibly TRBD2 on 5 matching bases. Germline CDR1 reads SGHVS; CDR2 reads FQNEAQ. V was trimmed by 3 bases and J by 2 bases, leaving 7 bases between them. There are 13 residues in the CDR3. Here the CDR3 reads CASSFRGQETQYF. CDR3 bases: TGTGCCAGCAGCTTCCGGGGTCAAGAGACCCAGTACTTC.